The rows below give T cell receptor beta chains drawn from one sample of a study of shared clonotypes between healthy human individuals. Profiling relied on immunoSEQ multiplex PCR, and the TCRdb table lists in-frame clones only, not all of them. The sample includes about 2.1 million clones, just under 95% seen only once; the top ten take about 1.6%. The sample taken for sequencing was naive CD8+ T cells from PBMCs. These receptors all come from a man aged 18-30 years in good health. Some clones in this sample may be carry-over from other donors' samples. The CDR3 runs from the conserved cysteine through the conserved F or W. A D gene is named only where the DNA matches it firmly. Size tells how often a clone was seen (once, few, many) or the class of an expanded clone, and some rows leave it out.

TRBJ2-5 . TRBD2 TRBV10-3 CAISLAGGIQETQYF TGTGCCATCTCACTAGCGGGAGGTATCCAAGAGACCCAGTACTTC
TRBJ2-1 . . TRBV7-3 CASSLFGRANEQFF TGTGCCAGCAGCTTATTCGGCAGGGCCAATGAGCAGTTCTTC
TRBJ2-4 . . TRBV19 CASSIRKEIKNIQYF TGTGCCAGTAGTATCCGGAAGGAGATAAAAAACATTCAGTACTTC
TRBJ2-4 . TRBD2 TRBV7-9 CASSLLATSGRVAKNIQYF TGTGCCAGCAGCTTATTGGCGACTAGCGGGAGGGTAGCCAAAAACATTCAGTACTTC
TRBJ2-3 once . TRBV28 CASSLSGGGDTQYF TGTGCCAGCAGTTTATCCGGAGGAGGAGATACGCAGTATTTT
TRBJ2-2 . . TRBV29-1 CSAGASNTGELFF TGCAGCGCAGGGGCGTCCAACACCGGGGAGCTGTTTTTT
TRBJ2-3 . TRBD2 TRBV4-1 CASSQEPTIAGDRLFDTDTQYF TGCGCCAGCAGCCAAGAGCCGACTATAGCGGGAGATCGACTTTTCGACACAGATACGCAGTATTTT
TRBJ1-2 once . TRBV6-6 CASSYQDISDYGYTF TGTGCCAGCAGTTACCAGGACATCTCTGACTATGGCTACACCTTC
TRBJ2-7 . TRBD1 TRBV9 CASSAGPGQGAYEQYF TGTGCCAGCAGCGCTGGTCCCGGACAGGGGGCCTACGAGCAGTACTTC
TRBJ2-1 . TRBD2 TRBV9 CASSVSGDYNEQFF TGTGCCAGCAGCGTTAGCGGGGACTACAATGAGCAGTTCTTC
TRBJ1-2 . . TRBV7-2 CASSLAPSNYGYTF TGTGCCAGCAGCTTAGCTCCCTCGAACTATGGCTACACCTTC
TRBJ2-7 . . TRBV28 CASSDRTIPYEQYF TGTGCCAGCAGTGATAGGACTATTCCCTACGAGCAGTACTTC
TRBJ2-1 once . TRBV19 CASSLGGYNEQFF TGTGCCAGTAGTCTGGGGGGTTACAATGAGCAGTTCTTC
TRBJ1-2 . . TRBV7-9 CASSWQNNYGYTF TGTGCCAGCAGCTGGCAGAATAACTATGGCTACACCTTC
TRBJ2-7 . . TRBV27 CASSLTGSSYEQYF TGTGCCAGCAGTTTAACGGGAAGCTCCTACGAGCAGTACTTC
TRBJ2-7 . . TRBV27 CASRPTRGEQYF TGTGCCAGCAGGCCCACCCGCGGGGAGCAGTACTTC
TRBJ1-1 few . TRBV7-8 CASRGQNTEAFF TGTGCCAGCAGGGGACAGAACACTGAAGCTTTCTTT
TRBJ2-1 . . TRBV9 CASSEPDGDEQFF TGTGCCAGCAGCGAGCCGGATGGGGATGAGCAGTTCTTC
TRBJ2-1 . TRBD2 TRBV4-1 CASSQDGSGRAGEQFF TGCGCCAGCAGCCAAGATGGGAGCGGGAGGGCCGGCGAGCAGTTCTTC
TRBJ2-7 . . TRBV11-2 CARSLGHRYEQYF TGTGCCCGCAGCTTAGGACACCGCTACGAGCAGTACTTC
TRBJ2-1 once TRBD1 TRBV15 CATRVYTGTGGYEQFF TGTGCCACCAGGGTTTACACCGGGACAGGAGGTTATGAGCAGTTCTTC
TRBJ2-5 . . TRBV27 CASSRVANQETQYF TGTGCCAGCAGCAGAGTGGCAAACCAAGAGACCCAGTACTTC
TRBJ2-1 . TRBD2 TRBV28 CASSLRGSGVNEQFF TGTGCCAGCAGTTTACGCGGGAGCGGGGTCAATGAGCAGTTCTTC
TRBJ2-2 . TRBD2 TRBV7-2 CASSTRTSGRAGELFF TGTGCCAGCAGCACCCGGACTAGCGGGAGGGCCGGGGAGCTGTTTTTT
TRBJ2-3 . TRBD2 TRBV4-3 CASSQPTSDTDTQYF TGCGCCAGCAGCCAACCCACTAGCGACACAGATACGCAGTATTTT
TRBJ2-2 once TRBD2 TRBV7-2 CASSHTGGLAGEAGELFF TGTGCCAGCAGCCACACAGGAGGCCTAGCGGGAGAAGCCGGGGAGCTGTTTTTT
TRBJ2-6 . . TRBV5-6 CASSWVIEGAGANVLTF TGTGCCAGCAGCTGGGTGATAGAGGGGGCTGGGGCCAACGTCCTGACTTTC
TRBJ1-5 . . TRBV4-2 CASSQDGLGRINQPQHF TGTGCCAGCAGCCAAGATGGCCTCGGACGGATTAATCAGCCCCAGCATTTT
TRBJ1-2 . TRBD1 TRBV7-9 CASSPGQVAYGYTF TGTGCCAGCAGCCCGGGACAGGTTGCCTATGGCTACACCTTC
TRBJ2-1 . . TRBV28 CASSPPVDNEQFF TGTGCCAGCAGTCCCCCGGTCGACAATGAGCAGTTCTTC
TRBJ2-7 . . TRBV7-8 CASSLGVMGNTYEQYF TGTGCCAGCAGCTTAGGCGTTATGGGCAATACCTACGAGCAGTACTTC
TRBJ2-1 . . TRBV4-1 CASSQVLWGNEQFF TGCGCCAGCAGCCAAGTCCTGTGGGGAAATGAGCAGTTCTTC
TRBJ2-1 . TRBD2 TRBV4-1 CASSQERGRADEQFF TGCGCCAGCAGCCAAGAACGCGGGAGGGCGGATGAGCAGTTCTTC
TRBJ2-7 . TRBD1 TRBV4-3 CASSRGQGSSYEQYF TGCGCCAGCAGCCGAGGACAGGGAAGCTCCTACGAGCAGTACTTC
TRBJ2-2 . . TRBV29-1 CSGSWSGELFF TGCAGCGGGAGCTGGTCCGGGGAGCTGTTTTTT
TRBJ2-2 . . TRBV29-1 CSVIHPNTGELFF TGCAGCGTGATTCACCCAAACACCGGGGAGCTGTTTTTT
TRBJ1-1 many . TRBV5-1 CASSLYLGGTEAFF TGCGCCAGCAGCTTGTATTTGGGGGGCACTGAAGCTTTCTTT
TRBJ1-5 few . TRBV27 CASSLNFGQPQHF TGTGCCAGCAGTTTAAATTTTGGACAGCCCCAGCATTTT
TRBJ2-7 . TRBD1 TRBV7-3 CASSSRDRGGLYEQYF TGTGCCAGCAGCTCCCGGGACAGGGGGGGACTCTACGAGCAGTACTTC
TRBJ2-1 . . TRBV28 CASSVNEQFF TGTGCCAGCAGCGTTAATGAGCAGTTCTTC
TRBJ2-7 . . TRBV21-1 CASSKSPYLAGGLGEQYF TGTGCCAGCAGCAAAAGCCCCTACTTAGCGGGAGGCCTTGGCGAGCAGTACTTC
TRBJ2-7 . TRBD2 TRBV25-1 CASSERGAGYEQYF TGTGCCAGCAGTGAGCGGGGGGCAGGTTACGAGCAGTACTTC
TRBJ2-3 . TRBD1 TRBV5-1 CASSLMGQGKADTQYF TGCGCCAGCAGTCTAATGGGACAGGGAAAGGCAGATACGCAGTATTTT
TRBJ2-7 . TRBD2 TRBV4-1 CASSQATLSGVSFFYEQYF TGCGCCAGCAGCCAAGCCACCCTTAGCGGGGTTTCCTTCTTCTACGAGCAGTACTTC
TRBJ1-4 . TRBD1 TRBV5-6 CASSLDRGEKLFF TGTGCCAGCAGCTTGGACAGGGGGGAAAAACTGTTTTTT
TRBJ1-1 . . TRBV6-5 CASGGRLPEAFF TGTGCCAGCGGGGGGCGGTTGCCTGAAGCTTTCTTT
TRBJ2-7 . TRBD1 TRBV7-9 CASTRRDRDFEQYF TGTGCCAGCACCCGCCGGGACAGAGATTTCGAGCAGTACTTC
TRBJ2-5 . . TRBV7-9 CASSTPGAQYF TGTGCCAGCAGCACCCCCGGGGCCCAGTACTTC
TRBJ2-1 . TRBD2 TRBV9 CASSVGLAGADEQFF TGTGCCAGCAGCGTGGGACTAGCGGGAGCAGATGAGCAGTTCTTC
TRBJ2-1 once TRBD2 TRBV7-7 CASSPGLAGVNEQFF TGTGCCAGCAGCCCAGGCCTAGCGGGAGTGAATGAGCAGTTCTTC
TRBJ2-2 . . TRBV7-2 CASSSLGVPGELFF TGTGCCAGCAGCTCCCTCGGCGTCCCCGGGGAGCTGTTTTTT
TRBJ2-7 . TRBD2 TRBV10-3 CAIGETSGATYEQYF TGTGCCATCGGGGAGACTAGCGGGGCCACCTACGAGCAGTACTTC